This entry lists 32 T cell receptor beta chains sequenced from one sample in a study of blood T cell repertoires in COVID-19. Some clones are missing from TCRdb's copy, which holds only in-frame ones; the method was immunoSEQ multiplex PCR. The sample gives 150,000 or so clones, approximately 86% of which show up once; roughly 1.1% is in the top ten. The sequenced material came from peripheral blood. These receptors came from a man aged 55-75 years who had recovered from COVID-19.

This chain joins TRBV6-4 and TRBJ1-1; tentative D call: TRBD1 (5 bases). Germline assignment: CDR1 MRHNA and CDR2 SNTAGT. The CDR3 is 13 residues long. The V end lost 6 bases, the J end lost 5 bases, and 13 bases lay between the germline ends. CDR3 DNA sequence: TGTGCCAGCAGCAAAGACCAGGGTACTGAAGCTTTCTTT. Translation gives CASSKDQGTEAFF.

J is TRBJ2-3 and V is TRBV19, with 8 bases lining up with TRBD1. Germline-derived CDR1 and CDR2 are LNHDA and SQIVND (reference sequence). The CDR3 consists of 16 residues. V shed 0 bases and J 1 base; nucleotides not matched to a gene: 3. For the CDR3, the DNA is TGTGCCAGTAGTATAGAGGACAGGGCAGGCACAGATACGCAGTATTTT. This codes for CASSIEDRAGTDTQYF.

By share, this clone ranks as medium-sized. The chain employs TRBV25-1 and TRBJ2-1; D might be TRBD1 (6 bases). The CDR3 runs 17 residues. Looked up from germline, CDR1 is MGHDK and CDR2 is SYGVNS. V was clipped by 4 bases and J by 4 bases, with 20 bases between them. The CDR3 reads CASSGLGQTHAYNEQFF. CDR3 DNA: TGTGCCAGCAGTGGATTAGGACAGACCCACGCTTACAATGAGCAGTTCTTC.

The CDR3 sequence is CASMQGGGEQYF. In DNA, the CDR3 is TGTGCCAGCATGCAGGGAGGTGGGGAGCAGTACTTC. This chain connects TRBV6-5 to TRBJ2-7, with D possibly being TRBD2 (6 bases). V dropped 7 bases and J dropped 7 bases, with 14 bases sitting between them. In germline, CDR1 is MNHEY, CDR2 SVGAGI. The CDR3 covers 12 residues.

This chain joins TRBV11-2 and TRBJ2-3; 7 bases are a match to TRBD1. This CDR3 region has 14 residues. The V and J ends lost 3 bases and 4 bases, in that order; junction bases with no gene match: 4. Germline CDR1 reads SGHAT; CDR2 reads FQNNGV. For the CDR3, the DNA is TGTGCCAGCAGCTTTTCCGGGACAGCAGATACGCAGTATTTT. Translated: CASSFSGTADTQYF.

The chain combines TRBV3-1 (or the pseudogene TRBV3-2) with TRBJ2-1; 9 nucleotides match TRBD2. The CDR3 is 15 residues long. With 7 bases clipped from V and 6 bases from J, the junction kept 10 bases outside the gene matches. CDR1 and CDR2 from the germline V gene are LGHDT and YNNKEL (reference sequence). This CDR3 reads CASIKGAGGSNEQFF. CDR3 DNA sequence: TGTGCCAGCATCAAAGGAGCGGGGGGATCCAATGAGCAGTTCTTC.

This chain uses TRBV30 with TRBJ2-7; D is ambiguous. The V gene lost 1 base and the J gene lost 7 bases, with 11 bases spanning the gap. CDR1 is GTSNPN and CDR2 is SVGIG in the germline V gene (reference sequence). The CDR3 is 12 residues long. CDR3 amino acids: CAWSERQYEQYF. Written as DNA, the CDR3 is TGTGCCTGGAGTGAAAGACAATATGAGCAGTACTTC.

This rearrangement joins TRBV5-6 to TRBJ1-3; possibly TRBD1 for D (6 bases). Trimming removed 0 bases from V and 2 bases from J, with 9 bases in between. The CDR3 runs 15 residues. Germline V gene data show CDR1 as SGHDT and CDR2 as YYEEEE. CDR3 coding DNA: TGTGCCAGCAGCTTGGACCAGGGGACTGGAAACACCATATATTTT. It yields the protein CASSLDQGTGNTIYF.

The CDR3 DNA follows: TGTGCCAGCAGCCGGGCGGGTTCACCCCTCCACTTT. It yields the protein CASSRAGSPLHF. The chain employs TRBV7-2 and TRBJ1-6; D gene unclear. This CDR3 region has 12 residues. Trimming cost V 5 bases and J 9 bases, with 8 bases left between them. In germline, CDR1 is SGHTA, CDR2 FQGNSA.

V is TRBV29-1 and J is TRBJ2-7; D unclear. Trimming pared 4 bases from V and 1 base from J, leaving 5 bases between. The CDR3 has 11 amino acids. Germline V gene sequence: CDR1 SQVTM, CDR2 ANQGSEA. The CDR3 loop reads CSVVQSYEQYF. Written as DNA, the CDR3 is TGCAGCGTTGTTCAGTCCTACGAGCAGTACTTC.

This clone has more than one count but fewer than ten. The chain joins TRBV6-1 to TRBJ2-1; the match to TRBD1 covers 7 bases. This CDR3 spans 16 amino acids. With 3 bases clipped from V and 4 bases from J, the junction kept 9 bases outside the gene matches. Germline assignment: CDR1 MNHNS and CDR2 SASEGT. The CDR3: CASSEGQLRPYNEQFF. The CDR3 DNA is TGTGCCAGCAGTGAGGGACAGCTCAGACCTTACAATGAGCAGTTCTTC.

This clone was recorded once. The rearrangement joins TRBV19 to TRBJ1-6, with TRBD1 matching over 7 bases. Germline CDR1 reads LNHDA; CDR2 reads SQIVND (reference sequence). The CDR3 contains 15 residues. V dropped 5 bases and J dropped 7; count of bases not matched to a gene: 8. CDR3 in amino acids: CASSSRGGPNSPLHF. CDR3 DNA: TGTGCCAGTAGTTCTCGAGGGGGCCCAAATTCACCCCTCCACTTT. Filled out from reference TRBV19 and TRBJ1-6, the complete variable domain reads DGGITQSPKYLFRKEGQNVTLSCEQNLNHDAMYWYRQDPGQGLRLIYYSQIVNDFQKGDIAEGYSVSREKKESFPLTVTSAQKNPTAFYLCASSSRGGPNSPLHFGNGTRLTVT.

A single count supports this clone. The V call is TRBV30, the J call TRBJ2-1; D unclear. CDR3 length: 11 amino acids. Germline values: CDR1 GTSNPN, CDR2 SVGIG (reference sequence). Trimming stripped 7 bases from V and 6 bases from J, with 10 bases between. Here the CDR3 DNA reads TGTGCCTATGCGATAATCAATGAGCAGTTCTTC. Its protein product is CAYAIINEQFF.

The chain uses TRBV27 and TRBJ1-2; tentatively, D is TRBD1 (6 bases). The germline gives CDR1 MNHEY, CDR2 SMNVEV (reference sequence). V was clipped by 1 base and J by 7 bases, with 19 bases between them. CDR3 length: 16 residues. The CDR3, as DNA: TGTGCCAGCAGTTTATTCCCCCCCCCAAGACAGGCTGGCTACACCTTC. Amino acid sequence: CASSLFPPPRQAGYTF.

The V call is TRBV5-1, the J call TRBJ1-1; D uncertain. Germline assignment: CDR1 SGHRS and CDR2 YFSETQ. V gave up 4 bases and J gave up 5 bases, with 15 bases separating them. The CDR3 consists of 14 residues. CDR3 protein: CASSPWEQGTEAFF. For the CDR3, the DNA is TGCGCCAGCAGCCCTTGGGAGCAAGGAACTGAAGCTTTCTTT. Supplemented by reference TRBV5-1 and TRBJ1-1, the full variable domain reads KAGVTQTPRYLIKTRGQQVTLSCSPISGHRSVSWYQQTPGQGLQFLFEYFSETQRNKGNFPGRFSGRQFSNSRSEMNVSTLELGDSALYLCASSPWEQGTEAFFGQGTRLTVV.

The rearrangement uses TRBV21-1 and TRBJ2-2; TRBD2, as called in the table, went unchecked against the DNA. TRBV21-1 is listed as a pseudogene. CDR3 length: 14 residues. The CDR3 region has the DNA TGTGCCAGCATCGAAGAGCACGCGCCCGGGGAGCTGTTTTTT. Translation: CASIEEHAPGELFF.

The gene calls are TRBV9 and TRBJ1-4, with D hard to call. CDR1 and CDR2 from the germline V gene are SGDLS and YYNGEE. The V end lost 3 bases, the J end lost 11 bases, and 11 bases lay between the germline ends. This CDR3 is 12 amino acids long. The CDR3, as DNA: TGTGCCAGCAGCGGAGGAGAAAGGAAACTGTTTTTT. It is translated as CASSGGERKLFF.

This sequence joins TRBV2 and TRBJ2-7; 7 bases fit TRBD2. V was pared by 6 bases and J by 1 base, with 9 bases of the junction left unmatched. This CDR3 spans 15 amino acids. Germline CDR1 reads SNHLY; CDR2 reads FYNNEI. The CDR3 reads CASSFSGTGSYEQYF. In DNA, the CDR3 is TGTGCCAGCAGCTTCAGCGGGACGGGGTCCTACGAGCAGTACTTC. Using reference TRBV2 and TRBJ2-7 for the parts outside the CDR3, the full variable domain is EPEVTQTPSHQVTQMGQEVILRCVPISNHLYFYWYRQILGQKVEFLVSFYNNEISEKSEIFDDQFSVERPDGSNFTLKIRSTKLEDSAMYFCASSFSGTGSYEQYFGPGTRLTVT.

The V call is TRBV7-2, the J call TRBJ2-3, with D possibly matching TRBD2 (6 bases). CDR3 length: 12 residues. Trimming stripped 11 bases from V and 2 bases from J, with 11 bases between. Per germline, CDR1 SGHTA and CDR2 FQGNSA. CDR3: CAGAGNTDTQYF. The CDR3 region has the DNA TGTGCCGGGGCGGGGAACACAGATACGCAGTATTTT.

The DNA for the CDR3 is TGTGCCAGCAGCTCGGGATTGAACACTGAAGCTTTCTTT. Its protein product is CASSSGLNTEAFF. This chain links TRBV5-4 with TRBJ1-1; D remains unclear. The germline V and J ends were trimmed by 3 bases and 0 bases, with 6 bases remaining between them. CDR1 and CDR2 from the germline V gene are SGHNT and YYREEE (reference sequence). The CDR3 covers 13 residues.

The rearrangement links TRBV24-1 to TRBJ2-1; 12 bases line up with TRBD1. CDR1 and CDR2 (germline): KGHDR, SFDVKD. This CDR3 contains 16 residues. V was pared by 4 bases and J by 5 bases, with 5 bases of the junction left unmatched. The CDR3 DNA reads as TGTGCCACCAGTGACCTGGGACAGGGGGCAAACAATGAGCAGTTCTTC. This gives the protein CATSDLGQGANNEQFF.

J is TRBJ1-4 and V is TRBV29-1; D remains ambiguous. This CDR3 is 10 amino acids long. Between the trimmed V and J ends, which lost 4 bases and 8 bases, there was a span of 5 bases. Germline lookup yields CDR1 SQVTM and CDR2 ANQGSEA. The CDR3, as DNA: TGCAGCGTTGGCGGGGAAAAACTGTTTTTT. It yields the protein CSVGGEKLFF.

The CDR3 DNA is TGTGCCACAGGGAGGGGGGGGGAGACTGAAGCTTTCTTT. Protein: CATGRGGETEAFF. V and J are TRBV10-3 and TRBJ1-1, with D perhaps TRBD1 (6 bases). CDR1 is ENHRY and CDR2 is SYGVKD in the germline V gene. Trimming pared 10 bases from V and 5 bases from J, leaving 17 bases between. This CDR3 spans 13 amino acids.

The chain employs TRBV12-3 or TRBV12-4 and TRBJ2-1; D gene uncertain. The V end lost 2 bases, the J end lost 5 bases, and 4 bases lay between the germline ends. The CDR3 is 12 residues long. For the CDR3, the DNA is TGTGCCAGCAGTTTACGGGACAATGAGCAGTTCTTC. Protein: CASSLRDNEQFF.

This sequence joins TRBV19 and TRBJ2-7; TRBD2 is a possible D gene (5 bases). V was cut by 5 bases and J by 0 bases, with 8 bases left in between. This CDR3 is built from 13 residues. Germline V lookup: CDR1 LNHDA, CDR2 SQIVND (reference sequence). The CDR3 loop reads CASSGGPSYEQYF. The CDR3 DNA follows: TGTGCCAGTAGTGGAGGACCCTCCTACGAGCAGTACTTC.

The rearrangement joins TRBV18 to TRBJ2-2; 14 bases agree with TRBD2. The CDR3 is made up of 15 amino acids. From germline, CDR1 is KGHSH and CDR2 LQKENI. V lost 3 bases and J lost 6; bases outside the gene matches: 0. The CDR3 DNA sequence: TGTGCCAGCTCACCGGGACTAGCGGGGGCCGGGGAGCTGTTTTTT. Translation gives CASSPGLAGAGELFF. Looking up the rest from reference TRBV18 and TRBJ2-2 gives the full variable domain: NAGVMQNPRHLVRRRGQEARLRCSPMKGHSHVYWYRQLPEEGLKFMVYLQKENIIDESGMPKERFSAEFPKEGPSILRIQQVVRGDSAAYFCASSPGLAGAGELFFGEGSRLTVL.

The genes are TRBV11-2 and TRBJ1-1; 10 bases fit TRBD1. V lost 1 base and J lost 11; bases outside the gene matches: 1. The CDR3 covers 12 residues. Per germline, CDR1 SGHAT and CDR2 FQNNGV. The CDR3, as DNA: TGTGCCAGCAGCTTAGTGGGACAGGGGGCTTTCTTT. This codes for CASSLVGQGAFF.

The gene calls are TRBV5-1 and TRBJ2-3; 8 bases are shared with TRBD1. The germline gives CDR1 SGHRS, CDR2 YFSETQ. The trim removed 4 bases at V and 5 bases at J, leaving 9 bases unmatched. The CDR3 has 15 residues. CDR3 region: CASSPYQGAGDTQYF. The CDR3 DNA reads TGCGCCAGCAGCCCGTATCAGGGGGCCGGAGATACGCAGTATTTT.

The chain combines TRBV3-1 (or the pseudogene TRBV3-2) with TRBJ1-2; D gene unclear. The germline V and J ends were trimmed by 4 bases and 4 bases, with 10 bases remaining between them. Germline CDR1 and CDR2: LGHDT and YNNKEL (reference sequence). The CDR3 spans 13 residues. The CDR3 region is CASSLQSPYGYTF. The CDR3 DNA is TGTGCCAGCAGCCTCCAGTCCCCCTATGGCTACACCTTC.

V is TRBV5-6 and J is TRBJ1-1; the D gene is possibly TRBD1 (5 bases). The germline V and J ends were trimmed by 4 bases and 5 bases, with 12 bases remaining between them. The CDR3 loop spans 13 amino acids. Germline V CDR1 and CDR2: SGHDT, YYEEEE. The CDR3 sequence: CASSLRGYTEAFF. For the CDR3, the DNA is TGTGCCAGCAGCCTACGGGGGTATACTGAAGCTTTCTTT.

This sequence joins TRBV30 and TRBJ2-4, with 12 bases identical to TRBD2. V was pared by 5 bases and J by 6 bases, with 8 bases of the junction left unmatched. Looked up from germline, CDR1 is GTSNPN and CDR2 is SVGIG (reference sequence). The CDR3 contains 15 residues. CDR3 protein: CAWGPLAGGVNIQYF. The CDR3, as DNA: TGTGCCTGGGGACCGCTAGCGGGGGGGGTAAACATTCAGTACTTC.

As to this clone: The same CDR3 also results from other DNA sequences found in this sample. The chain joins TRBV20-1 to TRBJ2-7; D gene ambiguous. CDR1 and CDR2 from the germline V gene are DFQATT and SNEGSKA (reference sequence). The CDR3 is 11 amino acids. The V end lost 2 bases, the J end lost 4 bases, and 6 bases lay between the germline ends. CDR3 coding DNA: TGCAGTGCTAGAACTTCTTACGAGCAGTACTTC. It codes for CSARTSYEQYF.